The 18 T cell receptor beta chains below come from one sample, sequenced in a study of blood T cell repertoires in COVID-19. Clones were read by immunoSEQ multiplex PCR, and TCRdb kept only the in-frame ones, dropping some. The data hold around 300,000 clones, with around 88% observed a single time. Source material: peripheral blood. All receptors derive from a woman in her twenties or thirties with COVID-19, enrolled during active disease.

The chain couples TRBV24-1 to TRBJ1-2; 9 positions agree with TRBD1. CDR3 length equals 15 residues. Germline V gene sequence: CDR1 KGHDR, CDR2 SFDVKD. V gave up 4 bases and J gave up 2 bases; unmatched junction bases: 4. CDR3 nucleotide sequence: TGTGCCACCAGTGACCCCGGGACAGGGAACTATGGCTACACCTTC. The encoded protein is CATSDPGTGNYGYTF.

Only one count was recorded for this clone. The J gene is TRBJ2-2, the V gene TRBV3-1 (or the pseudogene TRBV3-2); TRBD2 might be the D (6 bases). The CDR3 sequence is 13 residues long. The germline V and J ends were trimmed by 4 bases and 6 bases, with 9 bases remaining between them. The germline V gene has CDR1 LGHDT and CDR2 YNNKEL (reference sequence). As DNA, the CDR3 is TGTGCCAGCAGCCCGGGACTGGCCGGGGAGCTGTTTTTT. This sequence encodes CASSPGLAGELFF.

This chain joins TRBV11-2 and TRBJ1-4, with D perhaps TRBD1 (5 bases). Trimming removed 0 bases from V and 7 bases from J, with 15 bases in between. Germline values: CDR1 SGHAT, CDR2 FQNNGV. This CDR3 region has 16 residues. The CDR3 DNA sequence: TGTGCCAGCAGCTTAGATCGTGGCAGGGTGGCTGAAAAACTGTTTTTT. Its protein product is CASSLDRGRVAEKLFF.

The chain has TRBV9 and TRBJ2-5; 11 bases are a match to TRBD2. This CDR3 region has 17 residues. The V gene end was trimmed by 0 bases and the J gene end by 3 bases; junction bases not matched to a gene: 7. The germline gives CDR1 SGDLS, CDR2 YYNGEE. The CDR3: CASSVGRLAGREETQYF. The CDR3 bases are TGTGCCAGCAGCGTAGGGCGACTAGCGGGGAGAGAAGAGACCCAGTACTTC.

This rearrangement joins TRBV4-1 to TRBJ1-2; tentatively, D is TRBD1 (5 bases). Trimming took off 0 bases at V and 7 bases at J, with 18 bases between the two ends. The CDR3 runs to 16 residues. Per the germline V gene, CDR1 is MGHRA and CDR2 is YSYEKL. This CDR3 is CASSQERRGVIGGYTF. The DNA of the CDR3 is TGCGCCAGCAGCCAAGAGAGGAGGGGAGTGATTGGTGGCTACACCTTC.

The rearrangement uses TRBV29-1 and TRBJ2-7, with 7 bases matching TRBD1. Germline values: CDR1 SQVTM, CDR2 ANQGSEA. Trimming at V came to 3 bases and at J to 4 bases, leaving 0 bases not matched to a gene. This CDR3 has 11 residues. This chain's CDR3 is CSVETGYEQYF. Here the CDR3 DNA reads TGCAGCGTTGAGACAGGGTACGAGCAGTACTTC.

This sequence joins TRBV9 and TRBJ1-1, with D tentatively TRBD1 (5 bases). Germline V CDR1 and CDR2: SGDLS, YYNGEE. Trimming took 3 bases from V and 8 from J, leaving 17 bases between them. This CDR3 has 14 residues. CDR3 sequence: CASSARGEGWEAFF. The CDR3 DNA is TGTGCCAGCAGCGCCCGGGGGGAGGGCTGGGAAGCTTTCTTT.

CDR3 nucleotide sequence: TGTGCCAGCAGGGGACAGGGGACGAATCAGCCCCAGCATTTT. This translates into CASRGQGTNQPQHF. This chain uses TRBV6-5 with TRBJ1-5; 10 nucleotides agree with TRBD1. The CDR3 is 14 residues long. CDR1 is MNHEY and CDR2 is SVGAGI in the germline V gene. With 6 bases clipped from V and 4 bases from J, the junction kept 3 bases outside the gene matches.

The chain joins TRBV10-1 to TRBJ2-7; possible D gene TRBD2, 7 bases. CDR3 length: 17 residues. Looked up from germline, CDR1 is WNHNN and CDR2 is SYGVQD (reference sequence). V lost 7 bases, J lost 2 bases, and 24 bases lay in between. The CDR3 DNA is TGCGCCAGCACCCGGGGGGCTGTAAACCATATTACCTACGAGCAGTACGTC. It specifies CASTRGAVNHITYEQYV.

This clone occurred a few times. This rearrangement joins TRBV4-2 to TRBJ1-5; D is unclear. V was pared by 0 bases and J by 7 bases, with 7 bases between. Germline values: CDR1 LGHNA, CDR2 YNFKEQ. The CDR3 loop spans 13 amino acids. CDR3 residues: CASSQDPVQPQHF. The CDR3 DNA is TGTGCCAGCAGCCAAGATCCAGTGCAGCCCCAGCATTTT.

The chain employs TRBV19 and TRBJ1-1; D unresolved. CDR3 length: 15 residues. The V gene lost 3 bases and the J gene lost 1 base, with 12 bases spanning the gap. Germline V gene lookup returns CDR1 LNHDA and CDR2 SQIVND (reference sequence). The DNA of the CDR3 is TGTGCCAGTAGTATCTGGCAGGTACGGAACACTGAAGCTTTCTTT. Amino acid sequence: CASSIWQVRNTEAFF.

The J gene is TRBJ1-6, the V gene TRBV6-6, with unresolved D. CDR1 and CDR2 (germline): MNHNY, SVGAGI (reference sequence). V was clipped by 4 bases and J by 12 bases, with 10 bases between them. The CDR3 covers 12 residues. DNA of the CDR3: TGTGCCAGCAGTTCTGAGGGAGTACCCCTCCACTTT. Amino acid sequence: CASSSEGVPLHF.

The CDR3 DNA reads TGTGCCAGCAGCGGACAATCCAGGGTGGGGAATGGCTACACCTTC. This sequence encodes CASSGQSRVGNGYTF. V usage is TRBV5-4 and J usage is TRBJ1-2, with TRBD1 as a possible D gene (5 bases). Deletions cut 4 bases from V and 6 bases from J, with 19 bases between. The germline CDR1 and CDR2 sequences are SGHNT and YYREEE (reference sequence). This CDR3 is 15 amino acids long.

The V call is TRBV7-9, the J call TRBJ2-2; 8 bases agree with TRBD2. Germline CDR1 and CDR2: SEHNR and FQNEAQ (reference sequence). CDR3 size: 15 residues. The J segment lost 4 bases and the V segment lost 2 bases, leaving 3 bases of the junction unmatched. CDR3 sequence (DNA): TGTGCCAGCAGCTTAAACCGGGGGGGCACCGGGGAGCTGTTTTTT. Translated: CASSLNRGGTGELFF.

CDR3 residues: CASSQGNRDYSPLHF. Written as DNA, the CDR3 is TGCGCCAGCAGCCAAGGGAACAGGGATTATTCACCCCTCCACTTT. This chain uses TRBV4-3 with TRBJ1-6; D is perhaps TRBD1 (6 bases). The V gene's germline CDR1 is LGHNA and CDR2 YSLEER. The CDR3 sequence is 15 residues long. Trimming removed 1 base at V and 8 bases at J, with 12 bases between.

This sequence joins TRBV5-1 and TRBJ2-1, with D unclear. The CDR3 consists of 15 residues. The germline gives CDR1 SGHRS, CDR2 YFSETQ. V was cut by 0 bases and J by 6 bases, with 13 bases left in between. The DNA of the CDR3 is TGCGCCAGCAGCTTGGCCCCAGCGCCGAGCAATGAGCAGTTCTTC. It encodes CASSLAPAPSNEQFF.

The V call is TRBV2, the J call TRBJ1-1; D uncertain. CDR1 and CDR2 (germline): SNHLY, FYNNEI. This CDR3 comprises 14 residues. Trimming cost V 1 base and J 1 base, with 7 bases left between them. The CDR3 region is CASSEVRGNTEAFF. In nucleotides, the CDR3 is TGTGCCAGCAGTGAAGTCCGGGGGAACACTGAAGCTTTCTTT.

This clone was recorded only once. The chain has TRBV6-5 and TRBJ1-1; perhaps TRBD1 as D (5 bases). This CDR3 contains 13 residues. Trimming took 6 bases from V and 0 from J, leaving 8 bases between them. Germline CDR1 and CDR2: MNHEY and SVGAGI. The CDR3 protein is CASSTTVNTEAFF. The CDR3 nucleotides are TGTGCCAGCAGCACGACAGTGAACACTGAAGCTTTCTTT.